This record concerns one T cell receptor (beta chain) sequence. In the original analysis: The authors estimated nucleated cell counts from reference gene primer amplification. Method: immunoSEQ multiplex PCR; TCRdb's copy keeps in-frame clones and lacks some. The DNA was the basis for D and trimming; V, J and clone size are from that table. The sample lists about 180,000 clones, approximately 90% occurring once. These data come from a study of blood T cell repertoires in COVID-19. Study summary: COVID-19 samples collected from the United States, Italy and Spain covered acute and convalescent phases. PBMCs, B-cell-depleted T cells, or T cells were the source of the cDNA or gDNA that made up the material.

V shed 7 bases and J shed 5 bases, with 18 bases lying between them. The CDR3 sequence is 14 residues long. Germline V CDR1 and CDR2: MNHEY, SMNVEV (reference sequence). The sequence was collected from a man over 45 with acute or convalescent COVID-19. Material for sequencing was peripheral blood. The chain has TRBV27 and TRBJ2-7; D gene uncertain. As DNA, the CDR3 is TGTGCCAGCAAACATTCCCAGGATACGAACGAGCAGTACTTC. The encoded protein is CASKHSQDTNEQYF.